The 22 T cell receptor beta chains given below trace back to one sample, sequenced in a study of Graves' ophthalmopathy and Graves' hyperthyroidism. RNA served as the template for amplifying TCR beta CDR3 regions. First-round RT-PCR employed HTBI primers, with a second-round multiplex PCR after it. TCRdb reprocessed the multiplex PCR reads via MiXCR and lists one record per CDR3 protein. Of hundreds of thousands of distinct CDR3 sequences in the sample, roughly two fifths were seen once. The material sequenced was peripheral blood. Receptor source: an adult man with Graves' ophthalmopathy.

This clonotype was picked up many times. The chain couples TRBV20-1 to TRBJ1-1; TRBD1 is a possible D gene (5 bases). From germline, CDR1 is DFQATT and CDR2 SNEGSKA (reference sequence). V lost 5 bases to trimming and J lost 1 base, with 11 bases between them. This CDR3 comprises 13 residues. The CDR3 reads CSASGPENTEAFF. For the CDR3, the DNA is TGCAGTGCTTCGGGACCGGAGAACACTGAAGCTTTCTTT.

This clonotype was picked up many times. V is TRBV25-1 and J is TRBJ2-7; 8 nucleotides agree with TRBD2. The V gene's germline CDR1 is MGHDK and CDR2 SYGVNS. The length of the CDR3 is 20 residues. V lost 6 bases to trimming and J lost 0 bases; unmatched junction nucleotides: 22. CDR3 in DNA: TGTGCCAGCAGCGGGAACGAACCGGGGCTAGCGGGCCCGAGCTCCTACGAGCAGTACTTC. Amino acids: CASSGNEPGLAGPSSYEQYF.

This clonotype occurred many times. The chain carries TRBV29-1 and TRBJ2-7, with 10 nucleotides matching TRBD1. V shed 6 bases and J 5 bases; nucleotides not matched to a gene: 7. The CDR3 contains 13 residues. Looked up from germline, CDR1 is SQVTM and CDR2 is ANQGSEA. DNA for the CDR3: TGCAGCGTAACCAGACAGGGGGCGGACGAGCAGTACTTC. This gives the protein CSVTRQGADEQYF.

As for this clonotype: This may arise from a read error, as a much more abundant clone is one base away. The chain employs TRBV11-2 and TRBJ1-1; D gene ambiguous. The CDR3 contains 14 residues. Looked up from germline, CDR1 is SGHAT and CDR2 is FQNNGV. CDR3 DNA sequence: TGTGCCAGCAGCTTACAACCCTCGAGCACTGACGCTTTCTTT. This gives the protein CASSLQPSSTDAFF.

The chain links TRBV5-5 to TRBJ2-7, with TRBD2 matching over 14 bases. The CDR3 has 17 residues. V lost 0 bases and J lost 5; bases outside the gene matches: 7. Germline lookup yields CDR1 SGHKS and CDR2 YYEKEE (reference sequence). CDR3 nucleotides: TGTGCCAGCAGCTTGGGACTAGCGGGAGGGGGGAGGGACGAGCAGTACTTC. Translating gives CASSLGLAGGGRDEQYF.

In regard to this clonotype: It may be a read error: a sequence one base away is much more abundant. The chain links TRBV5-1 to TRBJ2-2; D gene uncertain. The CDR3 length is 14 residues. Germline lookup yields CDR1 SGHRS and CDR2 YFSETQ. Trimming cost V 1 base and J 4 bases, with 8 bases left between them. The CDR3 nucleotides are TGCGCCAGCAGCTTGAGTCGGCGCACCGGGGAGCTGTTTTTT. This translates into CASSLSRRTGELFF.

The chain has TRBV2 and TRBJ1-6; 8 bases align to TRBD1. Germline CDR1 reads SNHLY; CDR2 reads FYNNEI. The CDR3 is made up of 13 amino acids. Losses at the gene ends were 10 bases for V and 9 bases for J; bases not matched to a gene: 8. CDR3 in DNA: TGTGCCACCGTAGGACAGGGCGGTTCACCCCTCCACTTT. It encodes CATVGQGGSPLHF.

This clonotype was seen ten or more times. This rearrangement joins TRBV24-1 to TRBJ1-2, with D unclear. The germline V gene encodes CDR1 KGHDR and CDR2 SFDVKD. The V gene lost 9 bases and the J gene lost 3 bases, with 13 bases spanning the gap. This CDR3 comprises 13 residues. The CDR3 protein is CATPRREDYGYTF. CDR3 bases: TGTGCCACCCCCCGTAGGGAGGACTATGGCTACACCTTC.

This clonotype appeared a few times. This chain uses TRBV5-6 with TRBJ2-7, with D possibly matching TRBD2 (6 bases). This CDR3 has 14 amino acids. The germline V and J ends were trimmed by 0 bases and 5 bases, with 12 bases remaining between them. The germline V gene has CDR1 SGHDT and CDR2 YYEEEE. CDR3 sequence: CASSLGLARNEQYF. Written as DNA, the CDR3 is TGTGCCAGCAGCTTGGGGCTAGCGAGGAACGAGCAGTACTTC.

Points on this clonotype: Just one base apart from a much larger clone, this may be a read error. V and J are TRBV5-5 and TRBJ1-5; tentatively, D is TRBD1 (5 bases). The germline gives CDR1 SGHKS, CDR2 YYEKEE (reference sequence). CDR3 size: 14 residues. This CDR3 reads CAGSQYKGPQPQHF. The CDR3 DNA reads as TGTGCCGGCAGCCAGTATAAGGGACCCCAGCCCCAGCATTTT.

CDR3 amino acids: CASKPGQGYNEQFF. Written as DNA, the CDR3 is TGTGCCAGCAAGCCGGGACAGGGATACAATGAGCAGTTCTTC. V and J are TRBV12-3 or TRBV12-4 and TRBJ2-7; 9 bases line up with TRBD1. Matching the DNA end better, TRBJ2-1 makes the J call doubtful. The CDR3 has 14 amino acids.

Concerning this clonotype: Germline is not matched at one junction end, which may reflect a read error. The chain joins TRBV6-1 to TRBJ2-5; D is perhaps TRBD1 (6 bases). The CDR3 has 15 amino acids. CDR1 and CDR2 from the germline V gene are MNHNS and SASEGT. CDR3 loop: CASSSQTGIQGTQYF. The CDR3 DNA is TGTGCCAGCAGCTCACAAACAGGGATACAAGGGACCCAGTACTTC.

This chain connects TRBV6-1 to TRBJ1-1; no firm D call. Germline assignment: CDR1 MNHNS and CDR2 SASEGT. V lost 7 bases and J lost 6, with 9 bases in between. The CDR3 consists of 11 residues. Here the CDR3 reads CASTNGAEAFF. CDR3 coding DNA: TGTGCCAGCACCAACGGAGCTGAAGCTTTCTTT.

The chain recombines TRBV5-1 with TRBJ2-2, with 7 bases identical to TRBD1. V gave up 4 bases and J gave up 7 bases; unmatched junction bases: 13. This CDR3 comprises 16 residues. The germline V gene encodes CDR1 SGHRS and CDR2 YFSETQ. The CDR3 loop is CASSVGRDSRVGELFF. CDR3 nucleotides: TGCGCCAGCAGCGTAGGCCGGGACAGTAGAGTCGGGGAGCTGTTTTTT.

With respect to this clonotype: This may arise from a read error, as a much more abundant clone is one base away. The chain recombines TRBV10-3 with TRBJ1-1; maybe TRBD1 (6 bases). Germline CDR1 and CDR2: ENHRY and SYGVKD. The CDR3 length is 15 residues. The CDR3 nucleotides are TGTGCCAGCAGTTATTCTGCGGACAGTAGCACTGAAGCTTTCTTT. This translates into CASSYSADSSTEAFF.

At least ten counts were recorded for this clonotype. V usage is TRBV12-3 or TRBV12-4 and J usage is TRBJ1-5; a weak D match, TRBD1 (5 bases). V lost 4 bases and J 5 bases, leaving 15 bases between the germline ends. CDR3 length: 15 amino acids. In DNA form, the CDR3 reads TGTGCCAGCAGTTCAGGGAGGTCTAAACATCAGCCCCAGCATTTT. Encoded protein: CASSSGRSKHQPQHF.

The genes are TRBV4-2 and TRBJ1-2; the D gene is possibly TRBD1 (5 bases). Germline lookup yields CDR1 LGHNA and CDR2 YNFKEQ. CDR3 size: 14 residues. V was clipped by 1 base and J by 4 bases, with 10 bases between them. The CDR3 nucleotides read TGTGCCAGCAGCCAAGGTGGGGGAGGCTATGGCTACACCTTC. Amino acid sequence: CASSQGGGGYGYTF.

This clonotype was counted ten times or more. This rearrangement joins TRBV7-8 to TRBJ1-5, with unresolved D. This CDR3 has 14 amino acids. Germline CDR1 SGHVS, CDR2 FQNEAQ. V shed 0 bases and J shed 0 bases, with 3 bases lying between them. CDR3 amino acids: CASSLADSNQPQHF. The CDR3 region has the DNA TGTGCCAGCAGCTTAGCAGATAGCAATCAGCCCCAGCATTTT.

This clonotype has just a few counts. CDR3 coding DNA: TGTGCCAGTAGTATAAACGGGGGCGAGCAGTACTTC. Protein product: CASSINGGEQYF. The gene calls are TRBV19 and TRBJ2-7; perhaps TRBD2 as D (6 bases). CDR3 length equals 12 residues. With 2 bases removed from V and 6 bases from J, the gap between germline ends came to 8 bases. Germline assignment: CDR1 LNHDA and CDR2 SQIVND (reference sequence). The full variable domain, in which reference TRBV19 and TRBJ2-7 provide the parts outside the CDR3, is DGGITQSPKYLFRKEGQNVTLSCEQNLNHDAMYWYRQDPGQGLRLIYYSQIVNDFQKGDIAEGYSVSREKKESFPLTVTSAQKNPTAFYLCASSINGGEQYFGPGTRLTVT.

This clonotype was picked up many times. The rearrangement uses TRBV7-8 and TRBJ1-6; weak D call: TRBD1 (5 bases). V lost 5 bases and J lost 6, with 11 bases in between. The CDR3 covers 14 residues. Germline values: CDR1 SGHVS, CDR2 FQNEAQ. This CDR3 is CASSHPQGNSPLHF. CDR3 coding DNA: TGTGCCAGCAGCCACCCCCAGGGTAATTCACCCCTCCACTTT.

The CDR3 coding sequence is TGTGCCAGCAGCTACCCGAACCAAGAGACCCAGTACTTC. This sequence encodes CASSYPNQETQYF. This rearrangement joins TRBV25-1 to TRBJ2-5; no firm D call. Trimming took off 6 bases at V and 0 bases at J, with 8 bases between the two ends. The CDR3 is 13 amino acids. Germline V lookup: CDR1 MGHDK, CDR2 SYGVNS.

The V gene is TRBV5-1, the J gene TRBJ1-5; TRBD1 aligns across 7 bases. Trimming cost V 7 bases and J 5 bases; bases outside gene matches: 6. Germline values: CDR1 SGHRS, CDR2 YFSETQ. This CDR3 comprises 13 residues. The CDR3 here is CASFRDSDQPQHF. CDR3 DNA sequence: TGCGCCAGCTTCCGGGACAGCGATCAGCCCCAGCATTTT.